This T cell receptor beta chain was retrieved from a study of early stage breast cancer tumors. The junction had 2 bases not matched to a gene; V was cut back by 1 base and J by 6 bases. CDR3 length: 14 amino acids. Germline V lookup: CDR1 LGHNT, CDR2 FRNRAP. Assay used: immunoSEQ multiplex PCR; TCRdb lists only in-frame clones, some missing. The repertoire consists of tens of thousands of clones, with approximately 79% occurring once and the leading ten covering approximately 3.7%. The sequenced sample consisted of blood. This sequence originates from a person aged 55-75 years with breast cancer. The chain joins TRBV12-5 to TRBJ2-2, with 7 positions matching TRBD2. The CDR3 nucleotides read TGTGCTAGTGGTTTGGGGGAGGGGCCCGGGGAGCTGTTTTTT. Translation gives CASGLGEGPGELFF. Full variable domain (rest looked up from reference TRBV12-5 and TRBJ2-2): DARVTQTPRHKVTEMGQEVTMRCQPILGHNTVFWYRQTMMQGLELLAYFRNRAPLDDSGMPKDRFSAEMPDATLATLKIQPSEPRDSAVYFCASGLGEGPGELFFGEGSRLTVL.